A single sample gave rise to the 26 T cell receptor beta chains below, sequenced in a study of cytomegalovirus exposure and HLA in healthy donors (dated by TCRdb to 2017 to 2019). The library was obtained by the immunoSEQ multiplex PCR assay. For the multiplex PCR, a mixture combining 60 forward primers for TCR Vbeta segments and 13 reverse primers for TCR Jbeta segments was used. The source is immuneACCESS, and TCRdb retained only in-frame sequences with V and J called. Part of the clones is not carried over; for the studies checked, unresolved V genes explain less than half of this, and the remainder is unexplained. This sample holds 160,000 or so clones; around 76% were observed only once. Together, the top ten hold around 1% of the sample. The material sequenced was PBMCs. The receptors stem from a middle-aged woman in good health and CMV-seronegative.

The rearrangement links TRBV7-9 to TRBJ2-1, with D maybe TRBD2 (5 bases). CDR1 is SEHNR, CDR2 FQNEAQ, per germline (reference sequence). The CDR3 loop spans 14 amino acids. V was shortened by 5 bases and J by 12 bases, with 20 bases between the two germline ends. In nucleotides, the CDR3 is TGTGCCAGCAGCCGTGGGCGTGGAGACGGGGTGCAGTTCTTC. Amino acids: CASSRGRGDGVQFF.

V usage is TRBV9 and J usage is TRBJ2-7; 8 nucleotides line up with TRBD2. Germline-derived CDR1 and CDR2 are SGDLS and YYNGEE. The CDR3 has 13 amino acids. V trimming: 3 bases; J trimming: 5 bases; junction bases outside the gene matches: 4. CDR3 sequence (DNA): TGTGCCAGCAGCGCCGGACTAGCTGACGAGCAGTACTTC. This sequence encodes CASSAGLADEQYF.

CDR3: CASNPKGTGGNQPQHF. For the CDR3, the DNA is TGTGCCAGTAACCCTAAAGGCACAGGGGGCAATCAGCCCCAGCATTTT. The chain couples TRBV19 to TRBJ1-5, with TRBD1 matching over 7 bases. CDR3 length equals 16 residues. J was trimmed by 2 bases and V by 7 bases; bases with no gene match: 11. Germline V lookup: CDR1 LNHDA, CDR2 SQIVND (reference sequence).

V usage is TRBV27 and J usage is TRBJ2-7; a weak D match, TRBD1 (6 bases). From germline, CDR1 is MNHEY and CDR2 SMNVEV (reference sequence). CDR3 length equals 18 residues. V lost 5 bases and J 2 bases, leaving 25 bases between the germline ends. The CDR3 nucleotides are TGTGCCAGCAGTCCCCACATCAGGGGCCAGCGAGAGACCTACGAGCAGTACTTC. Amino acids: CASSPHIRGQRETYEQYF.

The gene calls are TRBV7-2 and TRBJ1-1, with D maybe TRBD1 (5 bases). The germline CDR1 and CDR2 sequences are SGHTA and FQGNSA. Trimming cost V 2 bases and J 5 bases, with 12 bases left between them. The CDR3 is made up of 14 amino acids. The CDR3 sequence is CASSLMLRGTEAFF. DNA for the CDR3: TGTGCCAGCAGCTTAATGCTAAGGGGAACTGAAGCTTTCTTT. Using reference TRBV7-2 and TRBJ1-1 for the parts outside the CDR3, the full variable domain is GAGVSQSPSNKVTEKGKDVELRCDPISGHTALYWYRQSLGQGLEFLIYFQGNSAPDKSGLPSDRFSAERTGGSVSTLTIQRTQQEDSAVYLCASSLMLRGTEAFFGQGTRLTVV.

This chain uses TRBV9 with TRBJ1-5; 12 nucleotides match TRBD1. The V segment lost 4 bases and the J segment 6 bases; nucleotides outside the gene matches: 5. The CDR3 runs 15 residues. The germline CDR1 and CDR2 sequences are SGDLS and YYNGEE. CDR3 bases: TGTGCCAGCAGCCGAGAGGGACAGGGGGCTCAGCCCCAGCATTTT. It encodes CASSREGQGAQPQHF.

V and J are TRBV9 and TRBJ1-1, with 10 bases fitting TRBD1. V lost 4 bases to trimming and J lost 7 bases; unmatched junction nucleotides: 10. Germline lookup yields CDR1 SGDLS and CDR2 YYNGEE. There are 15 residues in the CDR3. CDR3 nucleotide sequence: TGTGCCAGCAGCCCATCTGGGACAGGGGCTTTTGAAGCTTTCTTT. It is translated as CASSPSGTGAFEAFF.

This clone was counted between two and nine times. This CDR3 is CASSTKGGATEAFF. CDR3 DNA: TGTGCCAGCAGTACCAAAGGAGGTGCCACTGAAGCTTTCTTT. The rearrangement uses TRBV6-1 and TRBJ1-1; no clear D. This CDR3 contains 14 residues. Germline CDR1 reads MNHNS; CDR2 reads SASEGT. Trimming cost V 5 bases and J 4 bases, with 14 bases left between them.

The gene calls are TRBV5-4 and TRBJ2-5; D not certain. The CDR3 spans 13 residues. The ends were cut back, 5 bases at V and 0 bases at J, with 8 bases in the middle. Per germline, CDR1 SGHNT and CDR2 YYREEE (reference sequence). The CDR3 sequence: CASSPVDQETQYF. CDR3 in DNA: TGTGCCAGCAGTCCCGTCGACCAAGAGACCCAGTACTTC.

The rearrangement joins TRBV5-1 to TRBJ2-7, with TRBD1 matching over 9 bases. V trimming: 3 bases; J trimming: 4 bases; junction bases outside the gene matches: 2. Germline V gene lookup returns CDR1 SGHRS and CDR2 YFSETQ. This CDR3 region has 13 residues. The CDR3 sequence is CASSSGTGYEQYF. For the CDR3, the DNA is TGCGCCAGCAGCTCCGGGACAGGGTACGAGCAGTACTTC.

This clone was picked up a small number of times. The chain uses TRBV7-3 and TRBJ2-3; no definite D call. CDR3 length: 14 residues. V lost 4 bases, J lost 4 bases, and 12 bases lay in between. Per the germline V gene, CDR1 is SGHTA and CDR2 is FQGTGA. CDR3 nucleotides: TGTGCCAGCAGCTCCCCCCAGTCGCCAGATACGCAGTATTTT. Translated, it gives CASSSPQSPDTQYF.

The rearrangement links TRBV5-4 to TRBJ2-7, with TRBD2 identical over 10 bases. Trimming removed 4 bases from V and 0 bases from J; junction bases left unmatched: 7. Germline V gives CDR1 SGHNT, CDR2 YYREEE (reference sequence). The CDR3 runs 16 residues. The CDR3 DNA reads TGTGCCAGCAGCGGACCGGGACTAGCGACCTCCTACGAGCAGTACTTC. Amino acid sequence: CASSGPGLATSYEQYF.

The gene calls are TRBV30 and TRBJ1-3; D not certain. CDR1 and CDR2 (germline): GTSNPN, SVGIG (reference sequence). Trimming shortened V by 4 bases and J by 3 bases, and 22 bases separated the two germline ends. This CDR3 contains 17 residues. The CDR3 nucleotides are TGTGCCTGGAATAAATTGAAAGCAACTACTTATGGAAACACCATATATTTT. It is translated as CAWNKLKATTYGNTIYF.

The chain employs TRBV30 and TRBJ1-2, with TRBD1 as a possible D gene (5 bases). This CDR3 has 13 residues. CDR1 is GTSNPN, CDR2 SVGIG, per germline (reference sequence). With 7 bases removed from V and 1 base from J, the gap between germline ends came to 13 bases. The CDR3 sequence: CALQATLNYGYTF. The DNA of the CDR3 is TGTGCCTTACAGGCGACTCTTAACTATGGCTACACCTTC.

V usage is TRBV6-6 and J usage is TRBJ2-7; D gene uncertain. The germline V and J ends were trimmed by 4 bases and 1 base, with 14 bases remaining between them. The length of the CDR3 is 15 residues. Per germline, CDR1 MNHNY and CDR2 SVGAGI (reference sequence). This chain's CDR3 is CASSSVSVSSYEQYF. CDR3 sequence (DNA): TGTGCCAGCAGTTCGGTATCGGTTTCGTCCTACGAGCAGTACTTC.

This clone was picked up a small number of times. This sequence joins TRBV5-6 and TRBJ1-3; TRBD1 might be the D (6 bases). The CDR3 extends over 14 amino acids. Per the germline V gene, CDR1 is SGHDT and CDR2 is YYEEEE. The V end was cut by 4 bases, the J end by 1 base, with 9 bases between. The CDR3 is CASSLTGSGNTIYF. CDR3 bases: TGTGCCAGCAGCCTCACAGGGTCTGGAAACACCATATATTTT.

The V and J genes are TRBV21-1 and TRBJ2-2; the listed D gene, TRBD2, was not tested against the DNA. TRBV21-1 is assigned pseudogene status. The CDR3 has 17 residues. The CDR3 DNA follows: TGTGCCAGCAGCCCTTGCATCGGACTAGCGGAGGGAGGGGAGCTGTTTTTT. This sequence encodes CASSPCIGLAEGGELFF.

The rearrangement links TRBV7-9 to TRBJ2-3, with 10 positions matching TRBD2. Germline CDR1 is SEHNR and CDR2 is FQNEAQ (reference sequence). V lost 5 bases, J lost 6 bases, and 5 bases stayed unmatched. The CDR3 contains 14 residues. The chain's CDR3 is CASSLGLAVDTQYF. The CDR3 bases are TGTGCCAGCAGCCTCGGACTAGCGGTGGATACGCAGTATTTT.

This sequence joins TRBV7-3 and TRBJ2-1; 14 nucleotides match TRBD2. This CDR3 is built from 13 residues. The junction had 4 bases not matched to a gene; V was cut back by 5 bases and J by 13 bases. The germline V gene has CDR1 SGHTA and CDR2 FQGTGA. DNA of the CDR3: TGTGCCAGCAGCCCCGGGACTAGCGGGAGTCAGTTCTTC. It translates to CASSPGTSGSQFF.

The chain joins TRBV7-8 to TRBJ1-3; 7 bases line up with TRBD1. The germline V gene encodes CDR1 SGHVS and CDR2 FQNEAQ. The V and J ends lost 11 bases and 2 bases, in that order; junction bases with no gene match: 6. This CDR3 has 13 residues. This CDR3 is CASQTGAGNTIYF. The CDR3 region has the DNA TGTGCCTCGCAAACAGGGGCTGGAAACACCATATATTTT.

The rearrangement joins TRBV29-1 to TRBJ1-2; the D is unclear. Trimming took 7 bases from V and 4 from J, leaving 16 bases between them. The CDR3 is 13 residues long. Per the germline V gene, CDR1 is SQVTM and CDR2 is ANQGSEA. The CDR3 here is CSGSPLTTYGYTF. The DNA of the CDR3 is TGCAGCGGGTCCCCTCTTACTACCTATGGCTACACCTTC.

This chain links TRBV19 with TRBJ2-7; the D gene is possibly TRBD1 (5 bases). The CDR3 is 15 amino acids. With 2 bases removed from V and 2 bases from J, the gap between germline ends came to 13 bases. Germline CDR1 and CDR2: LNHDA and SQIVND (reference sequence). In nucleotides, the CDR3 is TGTGCCAGTAGTATAAGTCACAGGACAACCTACGAGCAGTACTTC. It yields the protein CASSISHRTTYEQYF.

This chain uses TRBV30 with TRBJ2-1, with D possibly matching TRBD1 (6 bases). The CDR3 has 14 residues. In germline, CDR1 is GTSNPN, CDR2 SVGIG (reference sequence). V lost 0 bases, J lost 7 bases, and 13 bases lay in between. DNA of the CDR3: TGTGCCTGGAGTGTCCCTCCCAGGGGAAATGAGCAGTTCTTC. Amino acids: CAWSVPPRGNEQFF.

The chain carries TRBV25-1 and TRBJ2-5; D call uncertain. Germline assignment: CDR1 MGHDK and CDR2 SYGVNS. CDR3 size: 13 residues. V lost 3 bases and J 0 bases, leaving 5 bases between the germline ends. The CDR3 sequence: CASSDTDQETQYF. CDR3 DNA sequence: TGTGCCAGCAGTGACACAGACCAAGAGACCCAGTACTTC.

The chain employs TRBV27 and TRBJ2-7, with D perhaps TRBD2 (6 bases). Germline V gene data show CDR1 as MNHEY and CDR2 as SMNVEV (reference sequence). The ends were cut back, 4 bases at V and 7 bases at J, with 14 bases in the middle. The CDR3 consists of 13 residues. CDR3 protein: CASSWDSIGEQYF. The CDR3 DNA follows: TGTGCCAGCAGTTGGGACTCGATCGGGGAGCAGTACTTC.

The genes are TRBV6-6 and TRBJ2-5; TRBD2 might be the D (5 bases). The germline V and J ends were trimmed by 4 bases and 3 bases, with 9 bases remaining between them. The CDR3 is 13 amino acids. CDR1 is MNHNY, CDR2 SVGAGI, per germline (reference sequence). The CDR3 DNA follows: TGTGCCAGCAGTTCCCCCGGGGAAGAGACCCAGTACTTC. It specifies CASSSPGEETQYF.